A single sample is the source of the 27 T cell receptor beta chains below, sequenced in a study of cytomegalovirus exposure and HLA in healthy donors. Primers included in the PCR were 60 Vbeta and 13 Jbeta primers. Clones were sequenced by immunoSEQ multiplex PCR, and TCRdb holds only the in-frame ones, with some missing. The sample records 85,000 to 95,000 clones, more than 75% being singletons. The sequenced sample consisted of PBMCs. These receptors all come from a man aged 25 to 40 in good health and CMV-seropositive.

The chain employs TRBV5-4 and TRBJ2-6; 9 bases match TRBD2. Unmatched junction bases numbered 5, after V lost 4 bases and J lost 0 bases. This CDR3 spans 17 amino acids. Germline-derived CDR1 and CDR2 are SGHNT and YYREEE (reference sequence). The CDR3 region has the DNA TGTGCCAGCAGCCCAGGAGCGGGGGGCTCTGGGGCCAACGTCCTGACTTTC. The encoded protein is CASSPGAGGSGANVLTF. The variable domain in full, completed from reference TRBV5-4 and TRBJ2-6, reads ETGVTQSPTHLIKTRGQQVTLRCSSQSGHNTVSWYQQALGQGPQFIFQYYREEENGRGNFPPRFSGLQFPNYSSELNVNALELDDSALYLCASSPGAGGSGANVLTFGAGSRLTVL.

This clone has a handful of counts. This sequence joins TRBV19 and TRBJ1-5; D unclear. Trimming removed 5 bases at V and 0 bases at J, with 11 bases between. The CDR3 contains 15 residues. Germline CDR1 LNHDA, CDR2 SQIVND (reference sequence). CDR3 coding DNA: TGTGCCAGTAGTCCCCTGGCCGTTAGCAATCAGCCCCAGCATTTT. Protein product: CASSPLAVSNQPQHF.

The CDR3 region is CASSYRSSRDTGELFF. In nucleotides, the CDR3 is TGTGCCAGCAGTTACCGGTCAAGCCGGGACACCGGGGAGCTGTTTTTT. This chain joins TRBV6-6 and TRBJ2-2, with D hard to call. CDR3 length: 16 residues. Germline V gives CDR1 MNHNY, CDR2 SVGAGI (reference sequence). V was pared by 2 bases and J by 3 bases, with 13 bases between.

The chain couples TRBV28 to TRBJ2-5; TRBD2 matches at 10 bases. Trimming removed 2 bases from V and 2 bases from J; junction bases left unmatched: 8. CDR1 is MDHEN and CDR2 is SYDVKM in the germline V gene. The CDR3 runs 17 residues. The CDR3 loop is CASSLGASGSTQETQYF. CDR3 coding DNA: TGTGCCAGCAGTTTAGGCGCTAGCGGGAGTACACAAGAGACCCAGTACTTC.

The CDR3 sequence is CASTRLSASGDEAFF. In nucleotides, the CDR3 is TGTGCCAGCACGCGTCTCAGCGCGTCCGGCGATGAAGCTTTCTTT. The chain is built from TRBV9 and TRBJ1-1; no firm D call. The V end lost 6 bases, the J end lost 7 bases, and 22 bases lay between the germline ends. Germline V gene lookup returns CDR1 SGDLS and CDR2 YYNGEE. The CDR3 runs 15 residues.

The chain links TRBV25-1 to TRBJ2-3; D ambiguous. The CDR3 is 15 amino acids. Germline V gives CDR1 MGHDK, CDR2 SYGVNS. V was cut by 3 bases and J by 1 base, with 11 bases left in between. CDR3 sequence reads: CASSERHPRTDTQYF. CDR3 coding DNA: TGTGCCAGCAGTGAGAGACACCCCCGCACAGATACGCAGTATTTT.

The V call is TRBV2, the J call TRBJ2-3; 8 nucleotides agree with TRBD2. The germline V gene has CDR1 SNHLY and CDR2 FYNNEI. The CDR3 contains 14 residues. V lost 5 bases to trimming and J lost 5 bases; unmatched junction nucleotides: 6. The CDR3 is CASSSQLAEDTQYF. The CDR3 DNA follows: TGTGCCAGCAGTTCCCAACTAGCGGAAGATACGCAGTATTTT.

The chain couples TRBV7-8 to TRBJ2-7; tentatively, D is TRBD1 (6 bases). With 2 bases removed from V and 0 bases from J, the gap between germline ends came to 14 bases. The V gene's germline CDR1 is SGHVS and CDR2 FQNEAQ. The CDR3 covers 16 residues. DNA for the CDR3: TGTGCCAGCAGCTTACAGGACAGCCAAAGCTCCTACGAGCAGTACTTC. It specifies CASSLQDSQSSYEQYF.

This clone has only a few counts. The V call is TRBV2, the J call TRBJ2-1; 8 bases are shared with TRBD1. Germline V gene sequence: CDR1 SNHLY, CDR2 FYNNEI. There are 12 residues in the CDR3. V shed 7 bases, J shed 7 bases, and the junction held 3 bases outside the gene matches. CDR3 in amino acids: CASTRQGNEQFF. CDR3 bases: TGTGCCAGCACCAGACAGGGGAATGAGCAGTTCTTC.

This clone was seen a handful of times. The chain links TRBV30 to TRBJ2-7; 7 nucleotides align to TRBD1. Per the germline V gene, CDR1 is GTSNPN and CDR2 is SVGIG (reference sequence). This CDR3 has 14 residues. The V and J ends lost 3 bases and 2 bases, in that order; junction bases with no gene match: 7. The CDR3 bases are TGTGCCTGGAGGACGGGACAGATCACCTACGAGCAGTACTTC. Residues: CAWRTGQITYEQYF. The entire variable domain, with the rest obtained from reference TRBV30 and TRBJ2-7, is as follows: SQTIHQWPATLVQPVGSPLSLECTVEGTSNPNLYWYRQAAGRGLQLLFYSVGIGQISSEVPQNLSASRPQDRQFILSSKKLLLSDSGFYLCAWRTGQITYEQYFGPGTRLTVT.

In DNA form, the CDR3 reads TGTGCCAGCAGTAAACAGGGATTTGGCTACACCTTC. As protein: CASSKQGFGYTF. The chain links TRBV7-2 to TRBJ1-2; TRBD1 is a possible D gene (6 bases). The CDR3 loop spans 12 amino acids. Germline V gene sequence: CDR1 SGHTA, CDR2 FQGNSA. The V gene lost 6 bases and the J gene lost 7 bases, with 12 bases spanning the gap.

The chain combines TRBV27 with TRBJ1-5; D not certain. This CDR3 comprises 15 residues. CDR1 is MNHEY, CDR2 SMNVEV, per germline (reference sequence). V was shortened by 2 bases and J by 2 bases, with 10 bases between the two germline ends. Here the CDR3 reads CASSLRPAGNQPQHF. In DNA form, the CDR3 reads TGTGCCAGCAGTTTACGCCCAGCGGGCAATCAGCCCCAGCATTTT.

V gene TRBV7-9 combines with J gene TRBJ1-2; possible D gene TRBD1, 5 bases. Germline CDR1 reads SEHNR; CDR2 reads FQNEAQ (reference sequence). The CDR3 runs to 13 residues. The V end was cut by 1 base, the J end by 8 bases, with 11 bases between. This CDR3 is CASSLEGQWGYTF. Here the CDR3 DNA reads TGTGCCAGCAGCTTAGAGGGGCAGTGGGGCTACACCTTC. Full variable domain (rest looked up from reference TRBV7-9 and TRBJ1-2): DTGVSQNPRHKITKRGQNVTFRCDPISEHNRLYWYRQTLGQGPEFLTYFQNEAQLEKSRLLSDRFSAERPKGSFSTLEIQRTEQGDSAMYLCASSLEGQWGYTFGSGTRLTVV.

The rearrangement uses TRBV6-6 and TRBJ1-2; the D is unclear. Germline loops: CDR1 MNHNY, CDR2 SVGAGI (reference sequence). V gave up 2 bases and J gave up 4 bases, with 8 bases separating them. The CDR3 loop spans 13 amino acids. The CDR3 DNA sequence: TGTGCCAGCAGTTACCAGGATATCTATGGCTACACCTTC. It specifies CASSYQDIYGYTF.

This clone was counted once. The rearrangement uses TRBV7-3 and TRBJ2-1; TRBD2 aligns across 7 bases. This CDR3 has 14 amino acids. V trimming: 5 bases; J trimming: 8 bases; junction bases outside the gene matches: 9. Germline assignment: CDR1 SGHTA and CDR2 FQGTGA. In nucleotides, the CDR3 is TGTGCCAGCAGCCCAACGGGACTACACCATGAGCAGTTCTTC. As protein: CASSPTGLHHEQFF.

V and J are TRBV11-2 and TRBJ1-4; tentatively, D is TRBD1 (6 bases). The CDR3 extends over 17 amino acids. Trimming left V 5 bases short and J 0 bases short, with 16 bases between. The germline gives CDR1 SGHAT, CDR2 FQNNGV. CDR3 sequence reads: CASSQSTGYATNEKLFF. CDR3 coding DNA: TGTGCCAGCAGCCAATCCACAGGGTATGCAACTAATGAAAAACTGTTTTTT.

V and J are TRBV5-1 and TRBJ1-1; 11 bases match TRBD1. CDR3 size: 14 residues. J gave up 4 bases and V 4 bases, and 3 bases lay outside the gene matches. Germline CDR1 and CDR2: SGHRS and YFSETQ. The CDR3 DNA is TGCGCCAGCAGCAGGGGGACAGGGGGCACTGAAGCTTTCTTT. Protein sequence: CASSRGTGGTEAFF.

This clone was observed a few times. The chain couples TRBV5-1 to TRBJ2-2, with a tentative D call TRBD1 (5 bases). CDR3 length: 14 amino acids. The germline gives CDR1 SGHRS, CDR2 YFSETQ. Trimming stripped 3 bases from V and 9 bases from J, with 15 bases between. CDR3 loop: CASSSQGANRELFF. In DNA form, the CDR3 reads TGCGCCAGCAGCTCCCAGGGTGCTAATCGGGAGCTGTTTTTT. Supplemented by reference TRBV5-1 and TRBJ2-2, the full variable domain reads KAGVTQTPRYLIKTRGQQVTLSCSPISGHRSVSWYQQTPGQGLQFLFEYFSETQRNKGNFPGRFSGRQFSNSRSEMNVSTLELGDSALYLCASSSQGANRELFFGEGSRLTVL.

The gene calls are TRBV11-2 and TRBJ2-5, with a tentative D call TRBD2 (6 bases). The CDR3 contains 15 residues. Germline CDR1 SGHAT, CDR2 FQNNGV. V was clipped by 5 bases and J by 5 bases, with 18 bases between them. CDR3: CASSPGGTFFETQYF. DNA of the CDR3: TGTGCCAGCAGCCCCGGGGGTACATTCTTTGAGACCCAGTACTTC.

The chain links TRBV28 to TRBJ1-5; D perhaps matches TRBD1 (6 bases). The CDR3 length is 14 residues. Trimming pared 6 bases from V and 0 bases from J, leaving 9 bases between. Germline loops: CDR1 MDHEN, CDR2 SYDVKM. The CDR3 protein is CASRFRGSNQPQHF. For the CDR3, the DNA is TGTGCCAGCAGGTTCAGGGGTAGCAATCAGCCCCAGCATTTT.

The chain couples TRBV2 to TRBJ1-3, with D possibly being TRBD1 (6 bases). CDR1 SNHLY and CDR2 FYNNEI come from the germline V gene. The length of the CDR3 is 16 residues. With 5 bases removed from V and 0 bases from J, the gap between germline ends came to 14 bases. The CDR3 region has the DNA TGTGCCAGCAGTCAAGGACAGCCTAACTCTGGAAACACCATATATTTT. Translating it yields CASSQGQPNSGNTIYF.

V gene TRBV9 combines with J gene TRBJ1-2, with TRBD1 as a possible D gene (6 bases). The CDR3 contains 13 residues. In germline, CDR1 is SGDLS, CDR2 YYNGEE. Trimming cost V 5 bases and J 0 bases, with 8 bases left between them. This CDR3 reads CASRTGPNYGYTF. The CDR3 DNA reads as TGTGCCAGCAGAACAGGGCCTAACTATGGCTACACCTTC.

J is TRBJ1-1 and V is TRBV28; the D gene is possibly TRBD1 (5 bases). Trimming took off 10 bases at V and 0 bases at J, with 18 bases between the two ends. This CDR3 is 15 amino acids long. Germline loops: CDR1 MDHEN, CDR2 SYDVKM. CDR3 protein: CATSPTRALNTEAFF. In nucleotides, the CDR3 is TGTGCCACCTCCCCCACCAGGGCTTTGAACACTGAAGCTTTCTTT.

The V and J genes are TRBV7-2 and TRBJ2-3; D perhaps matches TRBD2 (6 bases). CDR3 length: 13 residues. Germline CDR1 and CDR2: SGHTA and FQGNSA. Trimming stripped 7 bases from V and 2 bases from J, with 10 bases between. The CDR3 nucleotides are TGTGCCAGCACATGGGACTTCACAGATACGCAGTATTTT. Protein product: CASTWDFTDTQYF.

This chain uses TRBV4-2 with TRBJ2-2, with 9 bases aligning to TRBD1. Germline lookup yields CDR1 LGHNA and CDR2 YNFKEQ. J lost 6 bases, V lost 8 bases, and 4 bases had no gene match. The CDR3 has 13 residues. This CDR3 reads CASGDREAGELFF. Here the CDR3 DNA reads TGTGCCAGCGGGGACAGGGAGGCCGGGGAGCTGTTTTTT.

CDR3 nucleotides: TGTGCCAGCAGCCCCCCGGGTCGTGCCCAAGAGACCCAGTACTTC. This codes for CASSPPGRAQETQYF. V gene TRBV9 combines with J gene TRBJ2-5; no reliable D call. There are 15 residues in the CDR3. Germline lookup yields CDR1 SGDLS and CDR2 YYNGEE. The V and J ends lost 4 bases and 1 base respectively, with 14 bases between them.

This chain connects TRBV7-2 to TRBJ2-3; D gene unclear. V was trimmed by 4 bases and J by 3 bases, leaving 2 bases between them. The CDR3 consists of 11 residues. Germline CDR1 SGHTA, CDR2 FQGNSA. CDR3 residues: CASSSTDTQYF. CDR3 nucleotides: TGTGCCAGCAGCTCAACAGATACGCAGTATTTT.